One T cell receptor beta chain is described in this entry. CDR3 length equals 14 residues. The germline gives CDR1 MNHEY, CDR2 SVGAGI. Trimming stripped 9 bases from V and 8 bases from J, with 22 bases between. The entry originates in a study of T cell changes during pregnancy in multiple sclerosis. Data came from immunoSEQ multiplex PCR; TCRdb stores just in-frame clones and leaves some out. This sample has about 69,000 clones, with just over 90% found just once. The V gene is TRBV6-5, the J gene TRBJ1-2; D remains unclear. The material was peripheral blood, obtained in the third trimester of pregnancy. This sequence was found in a female donor with multiple sclerosis, enrolled in a pregnancy study. The CDR3 DNA sequence: TGTGCCAGTTGGGCGATGGATAGGAAACCCGGCTACACCTTC. Its translation is CASWAMDRKPGYTF.